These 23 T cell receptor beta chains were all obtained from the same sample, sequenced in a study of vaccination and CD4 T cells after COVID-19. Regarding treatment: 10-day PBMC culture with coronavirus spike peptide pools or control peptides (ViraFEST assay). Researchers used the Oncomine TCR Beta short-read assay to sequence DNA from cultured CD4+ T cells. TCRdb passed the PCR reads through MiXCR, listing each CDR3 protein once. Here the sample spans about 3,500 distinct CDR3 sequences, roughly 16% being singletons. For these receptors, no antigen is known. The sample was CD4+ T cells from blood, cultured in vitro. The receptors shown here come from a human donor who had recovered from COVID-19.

The CDR3 nucleotides are TGTGCCAGCAGCCAAGATTCGGGGAGCAATCAGCCCCAGCATTTT. It specifies CASSQDSGSNQPQHF. This chain uses TRBV4-2 with TRBJ1-5; unclear D gene. V was trimmed by 0 bases and J by 1 base, leaving 7 bases between them. This CDR3 contains 15 residues. Germline CDR1 LGHNA, CDR2 YNFKEQ.

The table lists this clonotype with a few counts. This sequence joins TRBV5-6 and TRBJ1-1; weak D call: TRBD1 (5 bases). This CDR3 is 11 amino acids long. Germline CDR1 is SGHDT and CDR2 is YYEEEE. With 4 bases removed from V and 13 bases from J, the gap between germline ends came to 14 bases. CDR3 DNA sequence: TGTGCCAGCAGCCGTGCAGGGTATGTTTTCTTT. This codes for CASSRAGYVFF.

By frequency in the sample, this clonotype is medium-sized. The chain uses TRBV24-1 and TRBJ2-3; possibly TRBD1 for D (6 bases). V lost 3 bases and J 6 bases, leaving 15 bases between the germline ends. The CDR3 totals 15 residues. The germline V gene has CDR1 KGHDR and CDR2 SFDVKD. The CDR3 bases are TGTGCCACCAGTGATAATAGGGGGACGAGGGATACGCAGTATTTT. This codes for CATSDNRGTRDTQYF.

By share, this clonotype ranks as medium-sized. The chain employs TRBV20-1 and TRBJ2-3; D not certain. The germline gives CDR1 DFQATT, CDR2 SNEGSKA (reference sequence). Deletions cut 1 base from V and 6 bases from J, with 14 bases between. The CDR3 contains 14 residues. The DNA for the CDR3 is TGCAGTGCTAGAGCGAGTTCGGCTCCGGATACGCAGTATTTT. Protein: CSARASSAPDTQYF.

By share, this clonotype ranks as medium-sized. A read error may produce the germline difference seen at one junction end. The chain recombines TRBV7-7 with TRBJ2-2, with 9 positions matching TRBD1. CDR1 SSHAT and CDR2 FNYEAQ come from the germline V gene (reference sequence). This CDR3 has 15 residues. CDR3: CASSPQGADTGELFF. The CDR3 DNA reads TGTGCTAGCAGCCCACAGGGGGCCGACACCGGGGAGCTGTTTTTT.

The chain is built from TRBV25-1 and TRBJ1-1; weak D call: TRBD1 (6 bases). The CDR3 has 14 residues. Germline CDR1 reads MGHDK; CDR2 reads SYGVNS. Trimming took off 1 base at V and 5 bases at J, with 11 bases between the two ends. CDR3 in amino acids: CASSEWKGVTEAFF. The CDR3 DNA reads TGTGCCAGCAGTGAATGGAAGGGGGTAACTGAAGCTTTCTTT.

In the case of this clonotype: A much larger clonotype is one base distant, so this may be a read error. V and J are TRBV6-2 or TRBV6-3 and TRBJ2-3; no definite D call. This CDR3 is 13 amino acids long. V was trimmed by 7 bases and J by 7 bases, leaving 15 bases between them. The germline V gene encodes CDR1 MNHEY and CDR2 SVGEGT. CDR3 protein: CASKDWGTNTQYF. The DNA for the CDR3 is TGTGCCAGCAAAGACTGGGGAACAAATACGCAGTATTTT.

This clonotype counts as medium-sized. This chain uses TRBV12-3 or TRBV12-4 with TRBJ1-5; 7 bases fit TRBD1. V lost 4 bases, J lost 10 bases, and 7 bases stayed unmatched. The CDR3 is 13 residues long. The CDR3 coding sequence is TGTGCCAGCAGTTCCTTACAGGGGACCCCCCAGCATTTT. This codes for CASSSLQGTPQHF.

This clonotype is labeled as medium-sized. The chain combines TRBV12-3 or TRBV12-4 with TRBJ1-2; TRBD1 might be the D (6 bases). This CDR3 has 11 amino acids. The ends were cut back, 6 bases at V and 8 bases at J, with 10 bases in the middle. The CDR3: CASSPGTGYTF. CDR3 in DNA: TGTGCCAGCAGCCCCGGGACAGGCTACACCTTC.

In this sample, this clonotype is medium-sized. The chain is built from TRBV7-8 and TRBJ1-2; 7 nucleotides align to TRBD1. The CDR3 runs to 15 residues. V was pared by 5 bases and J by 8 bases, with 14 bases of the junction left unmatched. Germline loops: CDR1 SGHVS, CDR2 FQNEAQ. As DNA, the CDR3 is TGTGCCAGCAGCCCCGACAGGGTACCGTCGTGGGGCTACACCTTC. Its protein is CASSPDRVPSWGYTF.

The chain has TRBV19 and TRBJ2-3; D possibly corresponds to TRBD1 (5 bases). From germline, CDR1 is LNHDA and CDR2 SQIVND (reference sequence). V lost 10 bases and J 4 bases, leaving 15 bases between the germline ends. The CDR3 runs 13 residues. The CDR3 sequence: CATQRGQADTQYF. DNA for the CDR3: TGTGCCACCCAAAGGGGTCAAGCAGATACGCAGTATTTT.

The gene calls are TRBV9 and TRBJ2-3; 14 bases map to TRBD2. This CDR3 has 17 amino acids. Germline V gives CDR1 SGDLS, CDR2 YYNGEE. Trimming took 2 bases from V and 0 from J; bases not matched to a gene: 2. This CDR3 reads CASSVTSGGASTDTQYF. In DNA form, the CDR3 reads TGTGCCAGCAGCGTGACTAGCGGGGGGGCGAGCACAGATACGCAGTATTTT. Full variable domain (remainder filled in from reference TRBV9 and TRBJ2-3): DSGVTQTPKHLITATGQRVTLRCSPRSGDLSVYWYQQSLDQGLQFLIQYYNGEERAKGNILERFSAQQFPDLHSELNLSSLELGDSALYFCASSVTSGGASTDTQYFGPGTRLTVL.

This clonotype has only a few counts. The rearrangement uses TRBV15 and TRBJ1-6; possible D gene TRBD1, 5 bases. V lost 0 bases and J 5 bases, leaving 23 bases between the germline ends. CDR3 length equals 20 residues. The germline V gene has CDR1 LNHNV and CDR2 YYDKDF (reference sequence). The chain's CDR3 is CATSRDRWIAGASNNSPLHF. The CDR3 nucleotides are TGTGCCACCAGCAGAGATCGGTGGATCGCCGGGGCCAGTAATAATTCACCCCTCCACTTT.

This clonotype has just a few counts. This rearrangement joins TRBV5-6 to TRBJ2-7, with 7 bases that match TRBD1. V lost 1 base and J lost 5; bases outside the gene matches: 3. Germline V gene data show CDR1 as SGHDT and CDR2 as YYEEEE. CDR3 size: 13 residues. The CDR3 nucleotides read TGTGCCAGCAGCTTGAGACAGGGCCACGAGCAGTACTTC. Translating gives CASSLRQGHEQYF.

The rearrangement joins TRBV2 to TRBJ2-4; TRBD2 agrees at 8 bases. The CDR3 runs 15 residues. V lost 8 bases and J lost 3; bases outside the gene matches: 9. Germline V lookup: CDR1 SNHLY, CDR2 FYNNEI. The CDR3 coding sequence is TGTGCCAGCCTAAGTGCGGGGGGTGTCAAAAACATTCAGTACTTC. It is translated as CASLSAGGVKNIQYF.

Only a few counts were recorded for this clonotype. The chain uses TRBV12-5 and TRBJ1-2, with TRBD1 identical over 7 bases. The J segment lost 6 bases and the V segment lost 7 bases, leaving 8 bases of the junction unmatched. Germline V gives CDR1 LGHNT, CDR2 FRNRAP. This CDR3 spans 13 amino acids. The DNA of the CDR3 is TGTGCTAGTGCCCGACAGGGCTTGGATGGCTACACCTTC. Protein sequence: CASARQGLDGYTF. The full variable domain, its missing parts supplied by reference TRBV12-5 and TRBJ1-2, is DARVTQTPRHKVTEMGQEVTMRCQPILGHNTVFWYRQTMMQGLELLAYFRNRAPLDDSGMPKDRFSAEMPDATLATLKIQPSEPRDSAVYFCASARQGLDGYTFGSGTRLTVV.

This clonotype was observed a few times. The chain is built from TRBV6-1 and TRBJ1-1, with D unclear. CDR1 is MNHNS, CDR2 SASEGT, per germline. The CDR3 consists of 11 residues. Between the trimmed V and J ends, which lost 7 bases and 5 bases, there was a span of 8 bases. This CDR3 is CASIRETEAFF. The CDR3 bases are TGTGCCAGCATTAGGGAGACTGAAGCTTTCTTT.

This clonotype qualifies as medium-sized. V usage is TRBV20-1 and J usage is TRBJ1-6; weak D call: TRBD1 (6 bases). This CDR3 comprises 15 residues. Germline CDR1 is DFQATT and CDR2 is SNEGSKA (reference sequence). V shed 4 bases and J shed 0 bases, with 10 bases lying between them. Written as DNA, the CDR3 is TGCAGTGCTAACAGGGAGAGCTCCTATAATTCACCCCTCCACTTT. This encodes CSANRESSYNSPLHF.

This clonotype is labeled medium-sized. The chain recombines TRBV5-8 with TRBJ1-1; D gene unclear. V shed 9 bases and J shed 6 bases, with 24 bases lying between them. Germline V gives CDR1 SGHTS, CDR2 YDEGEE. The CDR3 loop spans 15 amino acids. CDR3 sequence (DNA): TGTGCCACCCCCCCCTTGGTCGGCTATCGGGCTGAAGCTTTCTTT. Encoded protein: CATPPLVGYRAEAFF. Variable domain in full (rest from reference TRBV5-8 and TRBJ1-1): EAGVTQSPTHLIKTRGQQATLRCSPISGHTSVYWYQQALGLGLQFLLWYDEGEERNRGNFPPRFSGRQFPNYSSELNVNALELEDSALYLCATPPLVGYRAEAFFGQGTRLTVV.

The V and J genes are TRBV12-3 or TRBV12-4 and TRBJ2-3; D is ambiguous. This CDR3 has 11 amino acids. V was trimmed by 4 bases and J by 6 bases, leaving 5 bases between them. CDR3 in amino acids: CASSSPDTQYF. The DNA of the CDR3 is TGTGCCAGCAGTTCCCCCGATACGCAGTATTTT.

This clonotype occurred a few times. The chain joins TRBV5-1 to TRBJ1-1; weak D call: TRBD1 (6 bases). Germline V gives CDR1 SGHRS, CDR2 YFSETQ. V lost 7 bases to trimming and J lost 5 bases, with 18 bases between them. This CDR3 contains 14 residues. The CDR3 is CASGRGASSTEAFF. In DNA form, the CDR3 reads TGCGCCAGCGGGAGGGGGGCGAGTAGTACTGAAGCTTTCTTT.

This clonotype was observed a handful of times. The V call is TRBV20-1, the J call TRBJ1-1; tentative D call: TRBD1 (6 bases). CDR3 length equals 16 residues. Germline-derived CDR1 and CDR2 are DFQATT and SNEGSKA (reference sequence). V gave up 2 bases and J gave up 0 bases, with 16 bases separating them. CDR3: CSARQSRGRLNTEAFF. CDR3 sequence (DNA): TGCAGTGCTAGACAAAGCCGGGGGCGTTTGAACACTGAAGCTTTCTTT.

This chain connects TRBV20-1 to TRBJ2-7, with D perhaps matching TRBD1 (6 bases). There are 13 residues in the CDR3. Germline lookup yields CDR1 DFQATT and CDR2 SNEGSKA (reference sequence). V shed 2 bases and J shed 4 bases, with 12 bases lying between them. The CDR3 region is CSARRDMRYEQYF. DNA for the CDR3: TGCAGTGCTAGAAGGGACATGCGTTACGAGCAGTACTTC.